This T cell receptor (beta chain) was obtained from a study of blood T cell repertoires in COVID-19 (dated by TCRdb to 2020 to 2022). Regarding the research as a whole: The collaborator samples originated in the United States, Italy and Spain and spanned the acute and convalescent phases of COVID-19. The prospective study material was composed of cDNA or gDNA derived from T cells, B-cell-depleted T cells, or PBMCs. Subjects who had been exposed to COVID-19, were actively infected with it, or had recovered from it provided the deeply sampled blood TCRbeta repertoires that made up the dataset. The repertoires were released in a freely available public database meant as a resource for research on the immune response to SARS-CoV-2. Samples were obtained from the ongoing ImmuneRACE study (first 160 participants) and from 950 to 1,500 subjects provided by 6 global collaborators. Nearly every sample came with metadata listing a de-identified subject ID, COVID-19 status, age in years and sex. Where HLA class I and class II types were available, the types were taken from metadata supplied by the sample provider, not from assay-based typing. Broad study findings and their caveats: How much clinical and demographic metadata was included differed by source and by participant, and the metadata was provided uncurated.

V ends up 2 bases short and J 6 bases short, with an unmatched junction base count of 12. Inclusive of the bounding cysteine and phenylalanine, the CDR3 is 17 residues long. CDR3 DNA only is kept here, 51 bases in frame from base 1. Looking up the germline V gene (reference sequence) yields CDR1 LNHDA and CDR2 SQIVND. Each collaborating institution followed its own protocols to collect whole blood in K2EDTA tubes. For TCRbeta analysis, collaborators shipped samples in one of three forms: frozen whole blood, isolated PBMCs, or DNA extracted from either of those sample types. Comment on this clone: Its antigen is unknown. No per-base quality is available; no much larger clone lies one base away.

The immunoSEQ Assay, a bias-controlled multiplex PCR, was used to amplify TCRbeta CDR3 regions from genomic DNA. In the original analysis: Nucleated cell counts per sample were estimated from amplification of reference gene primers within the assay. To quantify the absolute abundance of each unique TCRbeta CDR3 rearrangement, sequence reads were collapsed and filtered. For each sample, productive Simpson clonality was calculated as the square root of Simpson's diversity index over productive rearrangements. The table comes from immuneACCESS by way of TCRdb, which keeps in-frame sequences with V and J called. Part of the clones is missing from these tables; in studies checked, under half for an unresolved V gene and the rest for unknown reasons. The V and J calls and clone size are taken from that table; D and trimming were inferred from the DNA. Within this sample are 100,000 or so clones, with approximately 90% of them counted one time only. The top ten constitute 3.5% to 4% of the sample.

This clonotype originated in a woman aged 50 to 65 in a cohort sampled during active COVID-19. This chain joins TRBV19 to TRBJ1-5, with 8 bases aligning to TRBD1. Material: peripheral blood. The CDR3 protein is CASSIQGALGVAQPQHF. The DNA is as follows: TGTGCCAGTAGTATACAGGGGGCTTTGGGTGTTGCTCAGCCCCAGCATTTT.